Below are 24 T cell receptor beta chains sequenced from a single sample in a study of cytomegalovirus exposure and HLA in healthy donors. The data were produced by immunoSEQ multiplex PCR, yet TCRdb's version contains in-frame clones alone and is incomplete. The table shows about 160,000 clones, with nearly 90% occurring only once. Sequencing was performed on PBMCs. All receptors derive from a woman under 30 in good health and CMV-seropositive.

This clone was seen a single time. The V and J genes are TRBV7-9 and TRBJ2-4; D gene uncertain. The CDR3 is 12 residues long. The germline gives CDR1 SEHNR, CDR2 FQNEAQ (reference sequence). V was cut by 2 bases and J by 12 bases, with 11 bases left in between. CDR3 coding DNA: TGTGCCAGCAGCTTAAACACACACCATCAGTACTTC. It specifies CASSLNTHHQYF.

The V call is TRBV9, the J call TRBJ1-1, with D maybe TRBD1 (6 bases). Germline CDR1 SGDLS, CDR2 YYNGEE. Deletions cut 5 bases from V and 3 bases from J, with 14 bases between. The CDR3 covers 14 residues. CDR3 nucleotides: TGTGCCAGCAGTCATTCAGGGGATTACACTGAAGCTTTCTTT. Protein: CASSHSGDYTEAFF.

The chain employs TRBV7-2 and TRBJ2-2; TRBD2 matches at 9 bases. V was pared by 1 base and J by 6 bases, with 6 bases of the junction left unmatched. Germline V gene lookup returns CDR1 SGHTA and CDR2 FQGNSA. This CDR3 has 16 amino acids. CDR3 DNA sequence: TGTGCCAGCAGCTTAGAGGGGACTAGCTTTTCCGGGGAGCTGTTTTTT. It yields the protein CASSLEGTSFSGELFF.

Only a few counts were recorded for this clone. The chain combines TRBV10-1 with TRBJ2-7; 12 bases are shared with TRBD2. This CDR3 region has 17 residues. Germline values: CDR1 WNHNN, CDR2 SYGVQD (reference sequence). V was clipped by 3 bases and J by 2 bases; unmatched bases: 8. The CDR3 protein is CASSDGSSGRVTYEQYF. As DNA, the CDR3 is TGCGCCAGCAGTGATGGGTCTAGCGGGAGGGTCACCTACGAGCAGTACTTC.

The chain employs TRBV4-2 and TRBJ1-4, with D possibly TRBD1 on 6 matching bases. This CDR3 region has 20 residues. Trimming took 3 bases from V and 2 from J, leaving 25 bases between them. Germline V lookup: CDR1 LGHNA, CDR2 YNFKEQ. The CDR3 loop reads CASSQVAWGGPGHTNEKLFF. The CDR3 region has the DNA TGTGCCAGCAGCCAGGTGGCTTGGGGGGGCCCGGGACACACTAATGAAAAACTGTTTTTT.

This rearrangement joins TRBV6-6 to TRBJ1-5; 9 nucleotides line up with TRBD1. CDR1 MNHNY and CDR2 SVGAGI come from the germline V gene (reference sequence). J gave up 3 bases and V 2 bases, and 5 bases lay outside the gene matches. This CDR3 has 16 residues. The CDR3 region is CASSYGQGNPNQPQHF. In DNA, the CDR3 is TGTGCCAGCAGTTACGGACAGGGGAACCCCAATCAGCCCCAGCATTTT.

This chain uses TRBV7-9 with TRBJ1-5; a possible D gene is TRBD1 (6 bases). The length of the CDR3 is 15 residues. Germline V gene data show CDR1 as SEHNR and CDR2 as FQNEAQ (reference sequence). V was clipped by 3 bases and J by 4 bases, with 13 bases between them. The CDR3 bases are TGTGCCAGCAGCTTTGAGACAGGAACGAATCAGCCCCAGCATTTT. This codes for CASSFETGTNQPQHF.

The chain joins TRBV9 to TRBJ2-7; 8 nucleotides agree with TRBD1. The trim removed 4 bases at V and 7 bases at J, leaving 10 bases unmatched. Per the germline V gene, CDR1 is SGDLS and CDR2 is YYNGEE. The CDR3 is made up of 14 amino acids. CDR3: CASSKTGALGEQYF. Here the CDR3 DNA reads TGTGCCAGCAGCAAGACAGGGGCGTTGGGTGAGCAGTACTTC.

V is TRBV14 and J is TRBJ2-3, with 9 nucleotides matching TRBD1. Trimming cost V 6 bases and J 6 bases; bases outside gene matches: 4. Germline V gene lookup returns CDR1 SGHDN and CDR2 FVKESK. CDR3 size: 13 residues. CDR3 loop: CASRDRGEDTQYF. As DNA, the CDR3 is TGTGCCAGCAGGGACAGGGGAGAGGATACGCAGTATTTT.

This rearrangement joins TRBV2 to TRBJ1-4; no clear D. Germline values: CDR1 SNHLY, CDR2 FYNNEI. This CDR3 spans 13 amino acids. V was shortened by 5 bases and J by 4 bases, with 8 bases between the two germline ends. The CDR3 spells CASSFSGNEKLFF. The CDR3 DNA is TGTGCCAGCAGTTTTTCGGGTAATGAAAAACTGTTTTTT.

The rearrangement links TRBV18 to TRBJ2-2; 9 bases align to TRBD2. The CDR3 is made up of 17 amino acids. V gave up 2 bases and J gave up 1 base; unmatched junction bases: 5. Per the germline V gene, CDR1 is KGHSH and CDR2 is LQKENI. The CDR3 nucleotides read TGTGCCAGCTCACCAGTTGAAGCGGGAGGGAACACCGGGGAGCTGTTTTTT. It translates to CASSPVEAGGNTGELFF.

The chain joins TRBV30 to TRBJ2-3; 9 nucleotides line up with TRBD1. The ends lost 2 bases at V and 3 bases at J; junction bases unmatched: 9. Germline V gives CDR1 GTSNPN, CDR2 SVGIG (reference sequence). This CDR3 is built from 16 residues. CDR3 DNA: TGTGCCTGGAGTTCCCCCCAGGACAGGGGTACAGATACGCAGTATTTT. Amino acid sequence: CAWSSPQDRGTDTQYF.

The chain employs TRBV29-1 and TRBJ2-5; 7 bases align to TRBD1. This CDR3 has 16 residues. The V segment lost 1 base and the J segment 1 base; nucleotides outside the gene matches: 9. The germline V gene has CDR1 SQVTM and CDR2 ANQGSEA. CDR3 sequence reads: CSVEGSVQGTQETQYF. CDR3 coding DNA: TGCAGCGTTGAAGGTAGTGTACAGGGGACCCAAGAGACCCAGTACTTC.

The rearrangement links TRBV12-5 to TRBJ2-7; D not resolved. V was pared by 6 bases and J by 1 base, with 13 bases between. The CDR3 is 14 amino acids. Germline values: CDR1 LGHNT, CDR2 FRNRAP. The CDR3 here is CASGSVPGSYEQYF. In nucleotides, the CDR3 is TGTGCTAGTGGATCAGTTCCGGGTTCCTACGAGCAGTACTTC.

The J gene is TRBJ1-2, the V gene TRBV9; D uncertain. V was cut by 5 bases and J by 3 bases, with 14 bases left in between. The CDR3 is made up of 14 amino acids. Germline assignment: CDR1 SGDLS and CDR2 YYNGEE. The CDR3 region is CASSYNSRDYGYTF. The CDR3 DNA reads TGTGCCAGCAGTTATAACTCGAGAGACTATGGCTACACCTTC.

V usage is TRBV20-1 and J usage is TRBJ1-2, with D perhaps matching TRBD1 (5 bases). Germline V lookup: CDR1 DFQATT, CDR2 SNEGSKA (reference sequence). The CDR3 is 11 residues long. V gave up 5 bases and J gave up 8 bases, with 12 bases separating them. The CDR3: CSAYRSGGYTF. The CDR3 region has the DNA TGCAGTGCTTACAGGTCCGGAGGCTACACCTTC.

The chain links TRBV19 to TRBJ2-7, with TRBD1 matching 7 bases. CDR1 is LNHDA, CDR2 SQIVND, per germline (reference sequence). The CDR3 extends over 14 amino acids. J lost 2 bases, V lost 5 bases, and 6 bases had no gene match. CDR3 residues: CASSPRQGTYEQYF. CDR3 coding DNA: TGTGCCAGTAGTCCTCGACAGGGCACCTACGAGCAGTACTTC. Looking up the rest from reference TRBV19 and TRBJ2-7 gives the full variable domain: DGGITQSPKYLFRKEGQNVTLSCEQNLNHDAMYWYRQDPGQGLRLIYYSQIVNDFQKGDIAEGYSVSREKKESFPLTVTSAQKNPTAFYLCASSPRQGTYEQYFGPGTRLTVT.

This clone was seen just once. The chain joins TRBV19 to TRBJ2-5; possibly TRBD2 for D (5 bases). CDR1 is LNHDA and CDR2 is SQIVND in the germline V gene (reference sequence). The CDR3 extends over 13 amino acids. Trimming left V 6 bases short and J 2 bases short, with 10 bases between. The CDR3 DNA reads TGTGCCAGTAGGGATAGCGAGCAAGAGACCCAGTACTTC. Encoded protein: CASRDSEQETQYF. Using reference TRBV19 and TRBJ2-5 for the parts outside the CDR3, the full variable domain is DGGITQSPKYLFRKEGQNVTLSCEQNLNHDAMYWYRQDPGQGLRLIYYSQIVNDFQKGDIAEGYSVSREKKESFPLTVTSAQKNPTAFYLCASRDSEQETQYFGPGTRLLVL.

The chain carries TRBV6-5 and TRBJ1-2; TRBD1 matches at 8 bases. V was pared by 5 bases and J by 6 bases, with 5 bases of the junction left unmatched. CDR1 is MNHEY and CDR2 is SVGAGI in the germline V gene. The CDR3 has 13 residues. Here the CDR3 DNA reads TGTGCCAGCAGTCGTGGACAGGGAAATGGCTACACCTTC. Translation: CASSRGQGNGYTF.

The chain combines TRBV13 with TRBJ2-1; no definite D call. The CDR3 totals 13 residues. Germline V gene data show CDR1 as PRHDT and CDR2 as FYEKMQ (reference sequence). The germline V and J ends were trimmed by 8 bases and 4 bases, with 12 bases remaining between them. CDR3 nucleotide sequence: TGTGCCAGCGACATTAAGCTTTACAATGAGCAGTTCTTC. This sequence encodes CASDIKLYNEQFF.

This clone was picked up one time. The chain employs TRBV30 and TRBJ2-3; weak D call: TRBD1 (6 bases). Germline assignment: CDR1 GTSNPN and CDR2 SVGIG (reference sequence). This CDR3 comprises 14 residues. V was clipped by 4 bases and J by 2 bases, with 13 bases between them. CDR3 region: CAWNGQIYTDTQYF. Here the CDR3 DNA reads TGTGCCTGGAACGGACAGATTTACACAGATACGCAGTATTTT.

The chain has TRBV30 and TRBJ2-7; D perhaps matches TRBD2 (5 bases). The V gene's germline CDR1 is GTSNPN and CDR2 SVGIG (reference sequence). The CDR3 is 14 residues long. V shed 2 bases and J shed 1 base, with 12 bases lying between them. CDR3 coding DNA: TGTGCCTGGAGTTTCAGCGGAGGATCCTACGAGCAGTACTTC. This translates into CAWSFSGGSYEQYF.

The chain has TRBV29-1 and TRBJ2-7; TRBD2 agrees at 8 bases. This CDR3 is 13 amino acids long. Unmatched junction bases numbered 5, after V lost 4 bases and J lost 3 bases. The germline CDR1 and CDR2 sequences are SQVTM and ANQGSEA. The CDR3 spells CSVVGTSHYEQYF. DNA of the CDR3: TGCAGCGTTGTAGGGACTAGTCACTACGAGCAGTACTTC.

The chain is built from TRBV11-1 and TRBJ2-1; 8 bases match TRBD2. This CDR3 is built from 15 residues. Germline V lookup: CDR1 SGHAT, CDR2 FQDESV (reference sequence). Trimming at V came to 2 bases and at J to 6 bases, leaving 6 bases not matched to a gene. The CDR3 protein is CASSLTTSGGNEQFF. The CDR3 bases are TGTGCCAGCAGCTTAACAACTAGCGGTGGCAATGAGCAGTTCTTC.